The clone carrying this T cell receptor (beta chain) appeared many times. In germline, CDR1 is MDHEN, CDR2 SYDVKM. Trimming cost V 8 bases and J 4 bases, with 19 bases left between them. The CDR3 contains 15 residues. Using unique molecular identifiers, the investigators prepared the TCRbeta library. MiXCR, run by TCRdb on the PCR reads, gives a single entry per CDR3 protein. The data contain hundreds of thousands of distinct CDR3 sequences, about 11% of them singletons. The source of the sample is a study of T-cell reconstitution after alpha-beta-depleted transplantation in children. This TCR derives from a child under two years old with acute myeloid leukemia, due to receive a stem cell transplant. Material: PBMCs, obtained before TCRalphabeta/CD19-depleted stem cell transplant. This rearrangement joins TRBV28 to TRBJ2-3; D might be TRBD2 (5 bases). DNA of the CDR3: TGTGCCAGCTCCCTGGGCCTAGCCCCGCCAGATACGCAGTATTTT. Protein product: CASSLGLAPPDTQYF.